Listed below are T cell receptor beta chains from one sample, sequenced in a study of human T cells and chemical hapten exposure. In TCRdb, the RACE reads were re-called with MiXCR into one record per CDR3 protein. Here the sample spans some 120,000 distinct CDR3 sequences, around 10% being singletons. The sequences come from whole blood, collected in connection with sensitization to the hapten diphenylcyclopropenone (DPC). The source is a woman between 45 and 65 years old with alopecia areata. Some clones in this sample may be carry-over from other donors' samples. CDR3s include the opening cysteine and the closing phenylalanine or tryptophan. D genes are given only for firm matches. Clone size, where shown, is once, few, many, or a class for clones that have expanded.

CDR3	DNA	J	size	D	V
CASSVGLAGGWNEQFF	TGTGCCAGCAGCGTCGGACTAGCGGGAGGTTGGAATGAGCAGTTCTTC	TRBJ2-1	.	TRBD2	TRBV3-1
CASSSGTSGRFYSEQFF	TGTGCCAGCAGTTCAGGGACTAGCGGGAGATTTTATTCTGAGCAGTTCTTC	TRBJ2-1	few	TRBD2	TRBV12-3/TRBV12-4
CASSSSPVNYGYTF	TGTGCCAGCAGCTCTTCGCCGGTTAACTATGGCTACACCTTC	TRBJ1-2	few	.	TRBV28
CASRRDYGYTF	TGTGCCAGCAGACGGGACTATGGCTACACCTTC	TRBJ1-2	many	.	TRBV3-1
CASSRTNTPYNEQFF	TGTGCCAGCAGCCGGACTAACACCCCGTACAATGAGCAGTTCTTC	TRBJ2-1	few	.	TRBV3-1
CASSQDLGSNLAKNIQYF	TGTGCCAGCAGCCAAGATCTCGGTTCTAATCTAGCCAAAAACATTCAGTACTTC	TRBJ2-4	.	.	TRBV14
CASSLTSDSGANVLTF	TGTGCCAGCTCGCTTACCTCGGACTCTGGGGCCAACGTCCTGACTTTC	TRBJ2-6	few	.	TRBV18
CASSDQDTNYGYTF	TGTGCCAGCAGTGACCAGGATACCAACTATGGCTACACCTTC	TRBJ1-2	.	.	TRBV28
CSVETVTF	TGCAGCGTTGAAACGGTCACCTTC	TRBJ1-2	.	.	TRBV29-1
CASSFRSGSTDTQYF	TGTGCCAGCAGTTTCCGAAGCGGGAGCACAGATACGCAGTATTTT	TRBJ2-3	.	.	TRBV12-3/TRBV12-4
CASSPPQGGNTEAFF	TGTGCCAGCTCACCCCCACAGGGTGGGAACACTGAAGCTTTCTTT	TRBJ1-1	many	.	TRBV18
CATSDLATQYF	TGTGCCACCAGTGATTTGGCGACCCAGTACTTC	TRBJ2-5	few	.	TRBV24-1
CSAHQRFSTDTQYF	TGCAGCGCCCACCAGCGATTTAGCACAGATACGCAGTATTTT	TRBJ2-3	few	.	TRBV29-1